A selection of T cell receptor beta chains follows, all from one sample in a study of shared clonotypes between healthy human individuals. Repertoires were generated with immunoSEQ multiplex PCR, while TCRdb's copy carries only in-frame clones and drops some. This sample has fewer than 2.5 million clones, with 93% found just once. Source material: naive CD4+ T cells from PBMCs. Source of these receptors: a man aged 18 to 35 in good health. Some clones in this sample may be carry-over from other donors' samples. Both conserved end residues are part of each CDR3. Each record gives: J gene, clone size, V gene, D gene, CDR3 DNA, CDR3 protein. D genes are given only for firm matches. Clone size is given for some rows only: seen once, a few or many times, or a class if the clone is expanded.

j_gene: TRBJ2-3; abundance: -; v_gene: TRBV18; d_gene: TRBD2; CDR3nt: TGTGCCAGCTCACCCGAGACTAGCGGGAGGGCAGATACGCAGTATTTT; CDR3aa: CASSPETSGRADTQYF
j_gene: TRBJ2-3; abundance: -; v_gene: TRBV19; d_gene: -; CDR3nt: TGTGCCAGTAGTACCGGACAATCTGGCACAGATACGCAGTATTTT; CDR3aa: CASSTGQSGTDTQYF
j_gene: TRBJ1-3; abundance: -; v_gene: TRBV28; d_gene: -; CDR3nt: TGTGCCAGCATCCACTATTCCGGACGGGGAAACACCATATATTTT; CDR3aa: CASIHYSGRGNTIYF
j_gene: TRBJ2-1; abundance: -; v_gene: TRBV9; d_gene: -; CDR3nt: TGTGCCAGCAGCGTAGCTATACGGGATGGGCTCAATGAGCAGTTCTTC; CDR3aa: CASSVAIRDGLNEQFF
j_gene: TRBJ1-2; abundance: -; v_gene: TRBV11-1; d_gene: -; CDR3nt: TGTGCCAGCAGCTTTACCCGGGACACGGACGGCACCTTC; CDR3aa: CASSFTRDTDGTF
j_gene: TRBJ2-7; abundance: once; v_gene: TRBV6-6; d_gene: -; CDR3nt: TGTGCGTCGCGGGGGACAGGCCCCTCCTACGAGCAGTACTTC; CDR3aa: CASRGTGPSYEQYF
j_gene: TRBJ2-5; abundance: -; v_gene: TRBV28; d_gene: TRBD2; CDR3nt: TGTGCCAGCACACCTTGGGCGGGAGGGCAAGAGACCCAGTACTTC; CDR3aa: CASTPWAGGQETQYF
j_gene: TRBJ1-1; abundance: -; v_gene: TRBV25-1; d_gene: TRBD1; CDR3nt: TGTGCCAGCAGACCGGGACAGGGGCCTCCTTGGGACACTGAAGCTTTCTTT; CDR3aa: CASRPGQGPPWDTEAFF
j_gene: TRBJ2-7; abundance: -; v_gene: TRBV7-2; d_gene: TRBD2; CDR3nt: TGTGCCAGCAGCCCCTATCTAGCGGGAGAAGACGAGCAGTACTTC; CDR3aa: CASSPYLAGEDEQYF
j_gene: TRBJ2-7; abundance: -; v_gene: TRBV18; d_gene: TRBD2; CDR3nt: TGTGCCAGCTCCCTGGGACTAGCGGGAGTCTCCTACGAGCAGTACTTC; CDR3aa: CASSLGLAGVSYEQYF
j_gene: TRBJ2-7; abundance: -; v_gene: TRBV7-2; d_gene: TRBD2; CDR3nt: TGTGCCAGCAGCTTCGACGGGAGGGCCGGTAACGAGCAGTACTTC; CDR3aa: CASSFDGRAGNEQYF
j_gene: TRBJ2-7; abundance: -; v_gene: TRBV30; d_gene: -; CDR3nt: TGTGCCTGGAGTAATCGGGTTAGCGGCTACGAGCAGTACTTC; CDR3aa: CAWSNRVSGYEQYF
j_gene: TRBJ2-1; abundance: -; v_gene: TRBV4-1; d_gene: -; CDR3nt: TGCGCCAGCAGCCAAGATTTGGGTTACAATGAGCAGTTCTTC; CDR3aa: CASSQDLGYNEQFF
j_gene: TRBJ1-4; abundance: once; v_gene: TRBV2; d_gene: -; CDR3nt: TGTGCCAGCAGTGGCGCTTGGGCGGAAAAACTGTTTTTT; CDR3aa: CASSGAWAEKLFF
j_gene: TRBJ1-2; abundance: -; v_gene: TRBV29-1; d_gene: TRBD1; CDR3nt: TGCAGCGTTGTTGGGACAGACTATGGCTACACCTTC; CDR3aa: CSVVGTDYGYTF
j_gene: TRBJ2-7; abundance: -; v_gene: TRBV7-2; d_gene: -; CDR3nt: TGTGCCAGCAGCTCGAGGGTGGGCGAGCAGTACTTC; CDR3aa: CASSSRVGEQYF
j_gene: TRBJ2-1; abundance: once; v_gene: TRBV11-3; d_gene: -; CDR3nt: TGTGCCAGCAGCTTAGAGGGGACCGCAACCTACAATGAGCAGTTCTTC; CDR3aa: CASSLEGTATYNEQFF
j_gene: TRBJ2-2; abundance: -; v_gene: TRBV19; d_gene: -; CDR3nt: TGTGCCAGTACCCCCGGCCGGGAGCTGTTTTTT; CDR3aa: CASTPGRELFF
j_gene: TRBJ2-3; abundance: -; v_gene: TRBV15; d_gene: TRBD2; CDR3nt: TGTGCCACCAGCAGACAGACTAGCCTCACAGATACGCAGTATTTT; CDR3aa: CATSRQTSLTDTQYF
j_gene: TRBJ2-5; abundance: -; v_gene: TRBV12-5; d_gene: TRBD2; CDR3nt: TGTGCTAGTGCCCGGGGTAGCGGGATCCCAGAGACCCAGTACTTC; CDR3aa: CASARGSGIPETQYF
j_gene: TRBJ1-2; abundance: few; v_gene: TRBV18; d_gene: TRBD1; CDR3nt: TGTGCCAGCTCACCAACCGCGACAGGGGTTGACTATGGCTACACCTTC; CDR3aa: CASSPTATGVDYGYTF
j_gene: TRBJ1-4; abundance: -; v_gene: TRBV5-1; d_gene: -; CDR3nt: TGCGCCAGCAGCCTGTCCCAGGGGTATAATGAAAAACTGTTTTTT; CDR3aa: CASSLSQGYNEKLFF
j_gene: TRBJ2-5; abundance: -; v_gene: TRBV7-9; d_gene: TRBD2; CDR3nt: TGTGCCAGCAGCCCCCTAGCGGGTTCAAGGGAGACCCAGTACTTC; CDR3aa: CASSPLAGSRETQYF
j_gene: TRBJ1-4; abundance: -; v_gene: TRBV9; d_gene: -; CDR3nt: TGTGCCAGCAGCGTAGATGGTAGGCTGGTCGGTAATGAAAAACTGTTTTTT; CDR3aa: CASSVDGRLVGNEKLFF
j_gene: TRBJ1-1; abundance: -; v_gene: TRBV10-3; d_gene: -; CDR3nt: TGTGCCATCAGTGAGGGGCCTCTGATTACATATGAAGCTTTCTTT; CDR3aa: CAISEGPLITYEAFF
j_gene: TRBJ2-6; abundance: -; v_gene: TRBV19; d_gene: -; CDR3nt: TGTGCCAGTAGTCCCCCCGCGTGGGGACTTCCGGGGGCCAACGTCCTGACTTTC; CDR3aa: CASSPPAWGLPGANVLTF
j_gene: TRBJ2-1; abundance: -; v_gene: TRBV28; d_gene: TRBD2; CDR3nt: TGTGCCAGCAGTTGGACTAGCGGGATTAATAAGCAGTTCTTC; CDR3aa: CASSWTSGINKQFF
j_gene: TRBJ1-5; abundance: few; v_gene: TRBV27; d_gene: -; CDR3nt: TGTGCCAGCAGTCCCACCCTCAATCAGCCCCAGCATTTT; CDR3aa: CASSPTLNQPQHF
j_gene: TRBJ2-3; abundance: -; v_gene: TRBV15; d_gene: -; CDR3nt: TGTGCCACCAGCACAACGGCGCTTAGCACAGATACGCAGTATTTT; CDR3aa: CATSTTALSTDTQYF
j_gene: TRBJ1-4; abundance: -; v_gene: TRBV11-2; d_gene: -; CDR3nt: TGTGCCAGCAGCTTAGATCTCGGGGGTGGTGAAAAACTGTTTTTT; CDR3aa: CASSLDLGGGEKLFF
j_gene: TRBJ2-7; abundance: -; v_gene: TRBV21-1; d_gene: -; CDR3nt: TGTGCCACGTTTCCTCAAGGGTGGGAGCAGTACTTC; CDR3aa: CATFPQGWEQYF